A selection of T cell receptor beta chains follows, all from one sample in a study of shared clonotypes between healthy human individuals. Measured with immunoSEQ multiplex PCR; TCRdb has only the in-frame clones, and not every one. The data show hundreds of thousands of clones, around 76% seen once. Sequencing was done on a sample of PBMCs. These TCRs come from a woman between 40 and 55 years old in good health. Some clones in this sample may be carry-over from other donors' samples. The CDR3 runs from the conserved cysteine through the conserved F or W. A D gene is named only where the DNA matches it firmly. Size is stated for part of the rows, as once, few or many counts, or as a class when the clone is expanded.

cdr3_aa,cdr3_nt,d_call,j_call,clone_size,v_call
CASSLSGKGSGNTIYF,TGCGCCAGCAGCTTAAGCGGAAAAGGCTCTGGAAACACCATATATTTT,NA,TRBJ1-3,NA,TRBV5-1
CAISEFTAYTGDSGNTIYF,TGTGCCATCAGTGAGTTCACGGCGTATACAGGGGACTCCGGAAACACCATATATTTT,TRBD1,TRBJ1-3,NA,TRBV10-3
CASSLAQNTEAFF,TGTGCCAGCAGTTTGGCGCAGAACACTGAAGCTTTCTTT,NA,TRBJ1-1,NA,TRBV28
CASGRTGTGEGGYTF,TGCGCCAGCGGTCGGACCGGGACAGGGGAGGGCGGCTACACCTTC,TRBD1,TRBJ1-2,NA,TRBV5-1
CASSTTVGTEAFF,TGTGCCAGCAGTACAACCGTGGGGACTGAAGCTTTCTTT,NA,TRBJ1-1,few,TRBV28
CASSVGQGSSYEQYF,TGTGCCAGCAGCGTTGGACAGGGGAGCTCCTACGAGCAGTACTTC,TRBD1,TRBJ2-7,once,TRBV28
CASSLLETYSNQPQHF,TGTGCCAGCAGTTTATTGGAGACTTATAGCAATCAGCCCCAGCATTTT,NA,TRBJ1-5,NA,TRBV28
CASSPDRQNTEAFF,TGTGCCAGCTCACCGGACCGCCAGAACACTGAAGCTTTCTTT,NA,TRBJ1-1,NA,TRBV18
CASSSDSGANVLTF,TGTGCCAGCAGCTCAGACTCTGGGGCCAACGTCCTGACTTTC,NA,TRBJ2-6,NA,TRBV7-9
CASSLSGGGNEKLFF,TGTGCCAGCAGTTTGTCGGGGGGCGGCAATGAAAAACTGTTTTTT,NA,TRBJ1-4,NA,TRBV27
CASSLRSSGTVEQFF,TGTGCCAGCAGCTTAAGGTCTAGCGGGACGGTGGAGCAGTTCTTC,TRBD2,TRBJ2-1,NA,TRBV7-3
CASGKTSPSYEQYF,TGTGCCAGCGGGAAGACTAGTCCCTCCTACGAGCAGTACTTC,NA,TRBJ2-7,NA,TRBV27
CSATSGRAYFYNEQFF,TGCAGCGCGACTAGCGGGAGGGCCTATTTCTACAATGAGCAGTTCTTC,TRBD2,TRBJ2-1,NA,TRBV29-1
CSVGAAQSGANVLTF,TGCAGCGTTGGGGCAGCCCAATCTGGGGCCAACGTCCTGACTTTC,NA,TRBJ2-6,once,TRBV29-1
CASSRGLGSYNEQFF,TGTGCTAGCAGCCGGGGACTAGGCTCCTACAATGAGCAGTTCTTC,TRBD2,TRBJ2-1,NA,TRBV7-7
CASSSVGRGGGYTF,TGTGCCAGCAGTTCCGTAGGGCGCGGCGGCGGCTACACCTTC,NA,TRBJ1-2,NA,TRBV28
CAWRLAGPRGSPLHF,TGTGCCTGGAGACTAGCGGGACCTAGGGGTTCACCCCTCCACTTT,NA,TRBJ1-6,NA,TRBV30
CASSWGGRARPLVVEQYF,TGTGCCAGCTCCTGGGGCGGGAGGGCTAGGCCTCTAGTAGTCGAGCAGTACTTC,TRBD2,TRBJ2-7,NA,TRBV27
CASSFERSSTDTQYF,TGTGCCAGCAGTTTCGAGCGTTCTAGCACAGATACGCAGTATTTT,NA,TRBJ2-3,NA,TRBV6-6
CASRPPEGGSREQYF,TGCGCCAGCAGGCCCCCTGAAGGAGGGAGTCGCGAGCAGTACTTC,NA,TRBJ2-7,NA,TRBV10-2
CASSPTIQDTNYGYTF,TGTGCCAGCTCACCGACCATCCAGGACACTAACTATGGCTACACCTTC,NA,TRBJ1-2,NA,TRBV18
CASRTGPTNSPLHF,TGTGCCAGCAGGACGGGGCCTACTAATTCACCCCTCCACTTT,NA,TRBJ1-6,NA,TRBV11-2
CASSVATGGTGETQYF,TGTGCCAGCAGCGTAGCTACGGGGGGAACAGGGGAGACCCAGTACTTC,NA,TRBJ2-5,NA,TRBV9
CASSQDAQESVLGYTF,TGCGCCAGCAGCCAAGATGCGCAGGAGAGCGTTTTGGGCTACACCTTC,NA,TRBJ1-2,few,TRBV4-1
CASSSLSSTYEQYF,TGCGCCAGCAGCTCCCTATCGTCCACCTACGAGCAGTACTTC,NA,TRBJ2-7,once,TRBV5-1
CASSEGLEYGYTF,TGCGCCAGCAGTGAGGGGCTTGAGTATGGCTACACCTTC,NA,TRBJ1-2,NA,TRBV10-1
CASSLAGRDRTGELFF,TGTGCCAGCAGCTTAGCGGGCAGGGATAGGACCGGGGAGCTGTTTTTT,NA,TRBJ2-2,NA,TRBV7-9
CASSRFAREAFF,TGTGCCAGCAGCCGCTTCGCCCGTGAAGCTTTCTTT,NA,TRBJ1-1,NA,TRBV11-2
CASSSSGTKEGINEQFF,TGTGCCAGCAGCTCCTCCGGGACTAAGGAGGGGATCAATGAGCAGTTCTTC,TRBD2,TRBJ2-1,NA,TRBV7-8
CASSDEGATDTQYF,TGTGCCAGCAGTGATGAGGGAGCGACAGATACGCAGTATTTT,NA,TRBJ2-3,NA,TRBV2
CASNWGAEAFF,TGTGCCAGCAACTGGGGGGCTGAAGCTTTCTTT,NA,TRBJ1-1,NA,TRBV28
CSVEGLAGEGTNEQFF,TGCAGCGTTGAAGGGCTAGCGGGAGAGGGTACCAATGAGCAGTTCTTC,TRBD2,TRBJ2-1,NA,TRBV29-1
CASTGVASGANVLTF,TGTGCCAGCACCGGCGTAGCCTCTGGGGCCAACGTCCTGACTTTC,NA,TRBJ2-6,NA,TRBV2
CAWSEGGWGNQPQHF,TGTGCCTGGAGTGAAGGGGGTTGGGGCAATCAGCCCCAGCATTTT,NA,TRBJ1-5,once,TRBV30
CAITGGFSGNTIYF,TGTGCCATTACCGGGGGGTTCTCTGGAAACACCATATATTTT,NA,TRBJ1-3,NA,TRBV6-6
CASSPPFNTQYF,TGTGCCAGCAGTCCCCCTTTTAATACGCAGTATTTT,NA,TRBJ2-3,NA,TRBV6-1
CASSEWGGWQETQYF,TGTGCCAGCAGTGAATGGGGGGGTTGGCAAGAGACCCAGTACTTC,TRBD2,TRBJ2-5,NA,TRBV25-1
CASSFTTGDQPQHF,TGCGCCAGCAGCTTTACGACAGGGGATCAGCCCCAGCATTTT,TRBD1,TRBJ1-5,NA,TRBV5-1
CASGAGTNEKLFF,TGTGCCAGCGGGGCGGGTACTAATGAAAAACTGTTTTTT,NA,TRBJ1-4,NA,TRBV7-6